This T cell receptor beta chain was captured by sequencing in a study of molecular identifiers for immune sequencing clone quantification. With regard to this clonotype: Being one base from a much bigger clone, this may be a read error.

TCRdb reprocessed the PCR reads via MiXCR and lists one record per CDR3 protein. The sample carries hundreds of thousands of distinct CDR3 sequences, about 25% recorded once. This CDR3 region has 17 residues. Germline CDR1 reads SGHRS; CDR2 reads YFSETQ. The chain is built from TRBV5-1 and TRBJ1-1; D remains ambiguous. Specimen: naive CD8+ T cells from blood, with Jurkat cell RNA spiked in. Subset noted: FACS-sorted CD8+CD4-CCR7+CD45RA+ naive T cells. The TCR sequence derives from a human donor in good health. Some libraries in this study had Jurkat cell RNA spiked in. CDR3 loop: CASSLGSSVAANTEASF. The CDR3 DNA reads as TGCGCCAGCAGCTTGGGGTCGTCGGTGGCGGCGAACACTGAAGCTTCCTTT.